The 2 T cell receptor beta chains reported below all come from one sample, sequenced in a study of cytomegalovirus exposure and HLA in healthy donors. The PCR employed 60 Vbeta primers together with 13 Jbeta primers. Sequencing used immunoSEQ multiplex PCR; TCRdb keeps in-frame clones, though not all of them. The sample holds 150,000 to 200,000 clones, roughly 80% seen once. The sample taken for sequencing was PBMCs. These receptor sequences come from a man in his forties or fifties in good health and CMV-seronegative.

On this clone: An end of the junction differs from the germline gene, which may be a read error. The CDR3: CSSSLRDRGSGANVLTF. In nucleotides, the CDR3 is TGTTCCAGCAGCCTCCGGGACAGGGGCTCTGGGGCCAACGTCCTGACTTTC. This sequence joins TRBV7-9 and TRBJ2-6; TRBD1 matches 10 bases. This CDR3 is built from 17 residues. Per germline, CDR1 SEHNR and CDR2 FQNEAQ (reference sequence).

The chain joins TRBV9 to TRBJ1-2, with TRBD1 as a possible D gene (6 bases). The germline V gene encodes CDR1 SGDLS and CDR2 YYNGEE. With 0 bases removed from V and 5 bases from J, the gap between germline ends came to 11 bases. CDR3 length: 14 residues. The CDR3 coding sequence is TGTGCCAGCAGCGTAGCCCCAGGGGCTTATGGCTACACCTTC. Protein sequence: CASSVAPGAYGYTF.